The TCR beta chain under discussion was sequenced for a study of patients and donors after allogeneic stem cell transplantation. TCRdb passed the RT-PCR reads through MiXCR, listing each CDR3 protein once. Here the sample spans 900,000 to 1,000,000 distinct CDR3 sequences, roughly 17% being singletons. The CDR3 totals 22 residues. CDR1 and CDR2 from the germline V gene are MGHRA and YSYEKL. The V gene end was trimmed by 2 bases and the J gene end by 0 bases; junction bases not matched to a gene: 19. Sequenced material: blood, either unsorted or a sorted T cell fraction (not recorded which). The TCR was taken from a human donor who was either an allogeneic HSCT recipient or a stem cell or donor lymphocyte infusion donor (not recorded which). It is not recorded whose cells these are; they may come from a transplant donor. The chain joins TRBV4-1 to TRBJ2-6; TRBD1 agrees at 7 bases. DNA of the CDR3: TGCGCCAGCAGCCAAACATACTCCCAACAGGGGAGAGTACGCTCTGGGGCCAACGTCCTGACTTTC. Its protein product is CASSQTYSQQGRVRSGANVLTF.